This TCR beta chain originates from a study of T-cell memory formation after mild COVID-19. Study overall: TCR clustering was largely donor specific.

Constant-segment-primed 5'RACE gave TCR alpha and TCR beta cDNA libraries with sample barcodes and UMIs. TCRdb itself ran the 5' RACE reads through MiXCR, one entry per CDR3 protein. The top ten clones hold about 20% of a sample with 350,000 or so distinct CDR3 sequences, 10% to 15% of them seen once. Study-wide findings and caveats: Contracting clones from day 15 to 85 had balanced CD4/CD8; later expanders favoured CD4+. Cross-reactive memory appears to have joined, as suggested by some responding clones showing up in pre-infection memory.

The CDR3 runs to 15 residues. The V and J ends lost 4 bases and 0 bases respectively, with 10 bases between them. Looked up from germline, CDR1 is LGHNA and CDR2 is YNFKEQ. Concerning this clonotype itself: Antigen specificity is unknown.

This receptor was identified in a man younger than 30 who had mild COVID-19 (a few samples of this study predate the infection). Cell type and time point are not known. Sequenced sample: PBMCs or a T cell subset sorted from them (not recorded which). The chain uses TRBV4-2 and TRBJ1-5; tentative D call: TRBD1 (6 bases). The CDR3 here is CASSLDSSSNQPQHF. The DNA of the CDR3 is TGTGCCAGCAGCCTGGACAGTTCTAGCAATCAGCCCCAGCATTTT.